This T cell receptor (beta chain) stems from a study of T cell clones after liver transplantation. Whole-study context: Subjects received no induction therapy and standard immunosuppression until randomization at 12-24 months post-transplant.

Study-wide points: A larger donor-reactive than third-party decline suggested partial antigen-specific deletion.

A note on this clone: Its specificity is not known.

Germline V gene lookup returns CDR1 SGDLS and CDR2 YYNGEE. Trimming shortened V by 0 bases and J by 9 bases, and 16 bases separated the two germline ends. The CDR3 totals 15 residues. Some clones are missing from TCRdb's copy, which holds only in-frame ones; the method was immunoSEQ multiplex PCR. The data contain under 60,000 clones, less than 75% of them seen just once; the ten biggest clones take up over 8%. The receptor was isolated from a human patient who received a liver transplant. Among the T cells, some may be from the graft donor. Sequenced here: CD4+ T cells from blood, sampled at the 22-month timepoint. V gene TRBV9 combines with J gene TRBJ2-1, with TRBD2 as a possible D gene (5 bases). CDR3 nucleotide sequence: TGTGCCAGCAGCGTAGGGGGTCTCGATCGGGGTGAGCAGTTCTTC. This codes for CASSVGGLDRGEQFF.